These 20 T cell receptor beta chains were all obtained from the same sample, sequenced in a study of cytomegalovirus exposure and HLA in healthy donors. The PCR had 60 Vbeta and 13 Jbeta primers. Assay used: immunoSEQ multiplex PCR; TCRdb lists only in-frame clones, some missing. The table records 210,000 or so clones, about four fifths of them present only once. The specimen was PBMCs. The source of these receptors is a woman aged 50 to 60 in good health and CMV-seropositive.

V usage is TRBV7-3 and J usage is TRBJ1-2; 7 nucleotides match TRBD1. The CDR3 contains 15 residues. Germline values: CDR1 SGHTA, CDR2 FQGTGA. The ends lost 5 bases at V and 6 bases at J; junction bases unmatched: 12. The CDR3 loop reads CASSHDATGMHGYTF. CDR3 DNA sequence: TGTGCCAGCAGCCATGACGCGACAGGGATGCATGGCTACACCTTC.

V is TRBV2 and J is TRBJ1-4; maybe TRBD1 (5 bases). The CDR3 length is 15 residues. V gave up 6 bases and J gave up 4 bases, with 15 bases separating them. Per germline, CDR1 SNHLY and CDR2 FYNNEI. CDR3 bases: TGTGCCAGCAGCCTTCTGACAGCTTTTAATGAAAAACTGTTTTTT. Protein sequence: CASSLLTAFNEKLFF. Combining the CDR3 with reference TRBV2 and TRBJ1-4 gives the whole variable domain EPEVTQTPSHQVTQMGQEVILRCVPISNHLYFYWYRQILGQKVEFLVSFYNNEISEKSEIFDDQFSVERPDGSNFTLKIRSTKLEDSAMYFCASSLLTAFNEKLFFGSGTQLSVL.

This chain uses TRBV28 with TRBJ1-2; 8 nucleotides agree with TRBD1. V lost 5 bases and J lost 5; bases outside the gene matches: 4. The CDR3 is made up of 13 amino acids. Germline CDR1 is MDHEN and CDR2 is SYDVKM. CDR3 sequence reads: CASSTGGGYGYTF. For the CDR3, the DNA is TGTGCCAGCAGTACAGGGGGAGGGTATGGCTACACCTTC.

The CDR3 here is CASRLARGTPGGICFETEAFF. The CDR3, as DNA: TGTGCAAGTCGCTTAGCGCGAGGGACACCGGGAGGAATATGCTTCGAGACTGAAGCTTTCTTT. The chain employs TRBV12-2 and TRBJ1-1. TRBV12-2 is classified as a pseudogene. CDR3 length: 21 amino acids.

This rearrangement joins TRBV2 to TRBJ2-1; TRBD1 agrees at 11 bases. J was trimmed by 6 bases and V by 7 bases; bases with no gene match: 2. The CDR3 totals 13 residues. Germline V gene data show CDR1 as SNHLY and CDR2 as FYNNEI. This CDR3 is CASTGTGGNEQFF. The CDR3 DNA sequence: TGTGCCAGCACCGGGACAGGGGGCAATGAGCAGTTCTTC.

The V call is TRBV7-8, the J call TRBJ1-5, with 7 bases lining up with TRBD1. The junction had 10 bases not matched to a gene; V was cut back by 5 bases and J by 6 bases. Germline V gene data show CDR1 as SGHVS and CDR2 as FQNEAQ. There are 15 residues in the CDR3. In DNA, the CDR3 is TGTGCCAGCAGCCGACAGGGATTAAGAGGTCAGCCCCAGCATTTT. Residues: CASSRQGLRGQPQHF.

The rearrangement links TRBV15 to TRBJ2-1, with 13 bases identical to TRBD2. V dropped 3 bases and J dropped 7; count of bases not matched to a gene: 3. CDR3 length: 15 amino acids. Germline V lookup: CDR1 LNHNV, CDR2 YYDKDF (reference sequence). The CDR3 loop reads CATSSGGLAGNEQFF. CDR3 coding DNA: TGTGCCACCAGCAGCGGGGGACTAGCGGGGAATGAGCAGTTCTTC.

The chain links TRBV18 to TRBJ1-4; TRBD1 is a possible D gene (5 bases). Germline V gene data show CDR1 as KGHSH and CDR2 as LQKENI. With 2 bases removed from V and 4 bases from J, the gap between germline ends came to 11 bases. This CDR3 region has 15 residues. The CDR3 nucleotides read TGTGCCAGCTCACCAGGGGCCCAAGTTAATGAAAAACTGTTTTTT. Translated, it gives CASSPGAQVNEKLFF.

This chain joins TRBV4-1 and TRBJ2-5, with 8 bases identical to TRBD1. CDR3 length: 13 amino acids. Unmatched junction bases numbered 1, after V lost 2 bases and J lost 5 bases. CDR1 is MGHRA, CDR2 YSYEKL, per germline. CDR3 in DNA: TGCGCCAGCAGCCAATACAGGGGGGAGACCCAGTACTTC. Translating gives CASSQYRGETQYF.

The chain recombines TRBV19 with TRBJ2-3, with D perhaps TRBD2 (6 bases). The V gene lost 5 bases and the J gene lost 2 bases, with 14 bases spanning the gap. Germline CDR1 and CDR2: LNHDA and SQIVND (reference sequence). The CDR3 is 15 residues long. As DNA, the CDR3 is TGTGCCAGTAGTCCCCGAACTAGCCACACAGATACGCAGTATTTT. It specifies CASSPRTSHTDTQYF.

The CDR3, as DNA: TGTGCCTGGAGGACCCCGGGACATATTGGTGAAGCTTTCTTT. Protein sequence: CAWRTPGHIGEAFF. The chain has TRBV30 and TRBJ1-1; tentative D call: TRBD1 (6 bases). The CDR3 loop spans 14 amino acids. CDR1 is GTSNPN and CDR2 is SVGIG in the germline V gene (reference sequence). Trimming shortened V by 3 bases and J by 7 bases, and 18 bases separated the two germline ends.

The chain carries TRBV5-6 and TRBJ2-7; 11 nucleotides align to TRBD2. V gave up 4 bases and J gave up 2 bases; unmatched junction bases: 2. The CDR3 runs 14 residues. CDR1 SGHDT and CDR2 YYEEEE come from the germline V gene. This chain's CDR3 is CASSVLAGAYEQYF. The DNA for the CDR3 is TGTGCCAGCAGCGTACTAGCGGGGGCCTACGAGCAGTACTTC. Full variable domain (rest looked up from reference TRBV5-6 and TRBJ2-7): DAGVTQSPTHLIKTRGQQVTLRCSPKSGHDTVSWYQQALGQGPQFIFQYYEEEERQRGNFPDRFSGHQFPNYSSELNVNALLLGDSALYLCASSVLAGAYEQYFGPGTRLTVT.

The chain is built from TRBV27 and TRBJ2-3; possibly TRBD2 for D (6 bases). V lost 2 bases to trimming and J lost 9 bases, with 15 bases between them. CDR1 and CDR2 (germline): MNHEY, SMNVEV (reference sequence). CDR3 length: 14 amino acids. The DNA for the CDR3 is TGTGCCAGCAGTTTACGGCGGGGCGGAGGGACGCAGTATTTT. It yields the protein CASSLRRGGGTQYF.

The chain joins TRBV27 to TRBJ2-7; possibly TRBD2 for D (6 bases). Trimming left V 5 bases short and J 3 bases short, with 14 bases between. The CDR3 is made up of 14 amino acids. The germline gives CDR1 MNHEY, CDR2 SMNVEV (reference sequence). CDR3 nucleotide sequence: TGTGCCAGCAGTAGGTCGCGGGGTAGCTACGAGCAGTACTTC. This codes for CASSRSRGSYEQYF.

This clone appeared a few times. The V gene is TRBV2, the J gene TRBJ1-5; 7 bases fit TRBD1. CDR1 is SNHLY, CDR2 FYNNEI, per germline. V lost 6 bases and J lost 2; bases outside the gene matches: 7. The CDR3 runs 15 residues. The CDR3 DNA follows: TGTGCCAGCAGCCAGGACAGGTTGCGCAATCAGCCCCAGCATTTT. It encodes CASSQDRLRNQPQHF.

CDR3 sequence reads: CASSLVSGTTYEQYF. The CDR3 nucleotides are TGTGCCAGCAGTCTCGTAAGCGGGACCACCTACGAGCAGTACTTC. The rearrangement joins TRBV7-9 to TRBJ2-7, with TRBD2 matching 7 bases. CDR3 length: 15 amino acids. The J segment lost 2 bases and the V segment lost 6 bases, leaving 10 bases of the junction unmatched. Germline lookup yields CDR1 SEHNR and CDR2 FQNEAQ (reference sequence). The entire variable domain, with the rest obtained from reference TRBV7-9 and TRBJ2-7, is as follows: DTGVSQNPRHKITKRGQNVTFRCDPISEHNRLYWYRQTLGQGPEFLTYFQNEAQLEKSRLLSDRFSAERPKGSFSTLEIQRTEQGDSAMYLCASSLVSGTTYEQYFGPGTRLTVT.

The chain links TRBV18 to TRBJ1-3; 8 bases are a match to TRBD1. Looked up from germline, CDR1 is KGHSH and CDR2 is LQKENI. The CDR3 contains 15 residues. With V trimmed by 2 bases and J by 2 bases, 2 bases remained unmatched. This CDR3 reads CASSPGQGAGNTIYF. CDR3 in DNA: TGTGCCAGCTCACCAGGACAGGGCGCTGGAAACACCATATATTTT. Looking up the rest from reference TRBV18 and TRBJ1-3 gives the full variable domain: NAGVMQNPRHLVRRRGQEARLRCSPMKGHSHVYWYRQLPEEGLKFMVYLQKENIIDESGMPKERFSAEFPKEGPSILRIQQVVRGDSAAYFCASSPGQGAGNTIYFGEGSWLTVV.

V and J are TRBV5-4 and TRBJ1-2, with TRBD1 identical over 9 bases. There are 14 residues in the CDR3. V lost 5 bases to trimming and J lost 8 bases; unmatched junction nucleotides: 10. In germline, CDR1 is SGHNT, CDR2 YYREEE (reference sequence). CDR3 protein: CASRSGTGFRGYTF. The CDR3 DNA reads as TGTGCCAGCAGGTCCGGGACAGGGTTTCGGGGCTACACCTTC.

The V call is TRBV28, the J call TRBJ2-3; TRBD1 is a possible D gene (6 bases). From germline, CDR1 is MDHEN and CDR2 SYDVKM. The CDR3 loop spans 15 amino acids. The germline V and J ends were trimmed by 2 bases and 3 bases, with 12 bases remaining between them. In DNA form, the CDR3 reads TGTGCCAGCAGTTTAAGGCAGGGGTTTACAGATACGCAGTATTTT. Translated, it gives CASSLRQGFTDTQYF.

This chain uses TRBV7-3 with TRBJ1-2; maybe TRBD1 (6 bases). Germline values: CDR1 SGHTA, CDR2 FQGTGA. CDR3 length: 14 residues. Trimming shortened V by 5 bases and J by 6 bases, and 16 bases separated the two germline ends. The CDR3 here is CASSPDRFGHGYTF. The CDR3 DNA sequence: TGTGCCAGCAGCCCAGACAGGTTTGGGCATGGCTACACCTTC.